The entry that follows covers one TCR beta chain sequence. The source of the sample is a study of radiotherapy plus CTLA-4 blockade in lung cancer. Overall study: Objective response was observed in roughly a sixth of patients, and disease control in around 31%.

The data were produced by immunoSEQ multiplex PCR, yet TCRdb's version contains in-frame clones alone and is incomplete. The table shows 13,000 to 15,000 clones, with roughly 72% occurring only once. The CDR3 contains 14 residues. With V trimmed by 4 bases and J by 9 bases, 9 bases remained unmatched. The V gene's germline CDR1 is SGHTA and CDR2 FQGTGA. The chain employs TRBV7-3 and TRBJ2-5; 9 nucleotides match TRBD1. This clonotype was obtained from a human donor with non-small cell lung cancer whose response to radiotherapy plus ipilimumab could not be evaluated. Sequenced material: peripheral blood, taken from a patient treated with radiotherapy plus ipilimumab. The CDR3 coding sequence is TGTGCCAGCAGCTCTACAGGGGGCATCGAGGCCCAGTACTTC. Amino acids: CASSSTGGIEAQYF.